The 10 T cell receptor beta chains listed next were all sequenced from one sample in a study of T cells in Graves' hyperthyroidism and ophthalmopathy. Using RNA transcripts as the source, TCR beta CDR3 regions were amplified. Primed by the HTBI set, a first-round RT-PCR was run on the TCR CDR3. TCRdb re-called the multiplex PCR reads through MiXCR, storing one row per CDR3 protein. Of roughly 740,000 distinct CDR3 sequences listed, about 17% are singletons. What was sequenced was blood. The receptor source for this set is a man aged 18 to 30 with Graves' hyperthyroidism.

This clonotype has only a few counts. V usage is TRBV30 and J usage is TRBJ1-3, with D maybe TRBD1 (5 bases). The germline V gene has CDR1 GTSNPN and CDR2 SVGIG (reference sequence). The CDR3 consists of 15 residues. V was trimmed by 3 bases and J by 5 bases, leaving 17 bases between them. The CDR3: CAWSLDSALRNTIYF. Here the CDR3 DNA reads TGTGCCTGGAGCTTAGACAGCGCGCTTAGAAACACCATATATTTT.

The CDR3 region has the DNA TGTGCCAGCAGCTTAGCCAGGGCAACGAACACCGGGGAGCTGTTTTTT. Translating it yields CASSLARATNTGELFF. The chain joins TRBV7-9 to TRBJ2-2; tentatively, D is TRBD1 (5 bases). The CDR3 consists of 16 residues. The V end was cut by 0 bases, the J end by 0 bases, with 8 bases between. Germline V gives CDR1 SEHNR, CDR2 FQNEAQ (reference sequence). The full variable domain, completed using reference TRBV7-9 and TRBJ2-2, is DTGVSQNPRHKITKRGQNVTFRCDPISEHNRLYWYRQTLGQGPEFLTYFQNEAQLEKSRLLSDRFSAERPKGSFSTLEIQRTEQGDSAMYLCASSLARATNTGELFFGEGSRLTVL.

This clonotype was counted ten times or more. The rearrangement links TRBV20-1 to TRBJ2-3; TRBD2 might be the D (6 bases). Germline V CDR1 and CDR2: DFQATT, SNEGSKA (reference sequence). The CDR3 is 14 residues long. V lost 7 bases to trimming and J lost 1 base, with 15 bases between them. The DNA of the CDR3 is TGCAGTGTCGCGCCCGGGAGCGGCACAGATACGCAGTATTTT. This encodes CSVAPGSGTDTQYF.

This rearrangement joins TRBV7-2 to TRBJ1-1; D is ambiguous. In germline, CDR1 is SGHTA, CDR2 FQGNSA. CDR3 length: 12 amino acids. V lost 3 bases and J lost 5, with 7 bases in between. The CDR3 nucleotides read TGTGCCAGCAGCTTGGCCCAGACTGAAGCTTTCTTT. This sequence encodes CASSLAQTEAFF.

This clonotype appeared many times. This rearrangement joins TRBV18 to TRBJ2-3, with 9 bases fitting TRBD1. CDR3 length equals 17 residues. Germline assignment: CDR1 KGHSH and CDR2 LQKENI. The J segment lost 0 bases and the V segment lost 4 bases, leaving 8 bases of the junction unmatched. The CDR3 coding sequence is TGTGCCAGCTCACTAACCCCGGGACAGGGCAGCACAGATACGCAGTATTTT. Residues: CASSLTPGQGSTDTQYF.

This clonotype was found many times. The rearrangement uses TRBV5-5 and TRBJ2-5; TRBD2 is a possible D gene (6 bases). This CDR3 contains 14 residues. Germline loops: CDR1 SGHKS, CDR2 YYEKEE (reference sequence). The V and J ends lost 5 bases and 1 base respectively, with 12 bases between them. The chain's CDR3 is CASSGVGGQETQYF. CDR3 in DNA: TGTGCCAGCAGTGGGGTCGGGGGCCAAGAGACCCAGTACTTC.

This clonotype was counted only a few times. The V call is TRBV6-2 or TRBV6-3, the J call TRBJ1-1, with unresolved D. Trimming took 2 bases from V and 0 from J, leaving 13 bases between them. CDR1 and CDR2 (germline): MNHEY, SVGEGT. The CDR3 runs to 16 residues. In DNA, the CDR3 is TGTGCCAGCAGTTACCGGGCAGCTACTATGAACACTGAAGCTTTCTTT. Translating it yields CASSYRAATMNTEAFF.

This clonotype was picked up many times. V is TRBV27 and J is TRBJ2-7; no definite D call. The CDR3 runs to 13 residues. Germline CDR1 MNHEY, CDR2 SMNVEV (reference sequence). Trimming left V 2 bases short and J 2 bases short, with 7 bases between. The CDR3 is CASSLNSAYEQYF. CDR3 sequence (DNA): TGTGCCAGCAGTTTAAACTCAGCCTACGAGCAGTACTTC.

This clonotype was counted a few times. This sequence joins TRBV14 and TRBJ2-7; 13 bases map to TRBD2. With V trimmed by 4 bases and J by 2 bases, 5 bases remained unmatched. Per germline, CDR1 SGHDN and CDR2 FVKESK. The CDR3 has 16 residues. Here the CDR3 reads CASSPLGLAGTYEQYF. CDR3 nucleotides: TGTGCCAGCAGCCCGCTGGGACTAGCGGGAACCTACGAGCAGTACTTC.

This clonotype was observed a handful of times. The gene calls are TRBV28 and TRBJ2-1; perhaps TRBD2 as D (6 bases). In germline, CDR1 is MDHEN, CDR2 SYDVKM. This CDR3 is 15 amino acids long. Trimming took 7 bases from V and 3 from J, leaving 16 bases between them. CDR3 DNA sequence: TGTGCCAGCATCCCCGGAGGGGCCTACTACAATGAGCAGTTCTTC. Residues: CASIPGGAYYNEQFF.